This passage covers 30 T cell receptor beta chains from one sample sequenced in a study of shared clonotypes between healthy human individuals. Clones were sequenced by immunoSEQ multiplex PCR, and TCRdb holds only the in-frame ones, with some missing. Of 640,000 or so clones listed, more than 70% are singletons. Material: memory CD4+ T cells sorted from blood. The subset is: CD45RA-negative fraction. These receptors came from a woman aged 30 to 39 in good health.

CDR3 loop: CASSSEGTQYF. CDR3 sequence (DNA): TGTGCCAGCAGCTCAGAAGGGACCCAGTACTTC. This sequence joins TRBV7-9 and TRBJ2-5, with D uncertain. Germline V gene sequence: CDR1 SEHNR, CDR2 FQNEAQ (reference sequence). The CDR3 runs to 11 residues. V lost 4 bases and J lost 7, with 7 bases in between.

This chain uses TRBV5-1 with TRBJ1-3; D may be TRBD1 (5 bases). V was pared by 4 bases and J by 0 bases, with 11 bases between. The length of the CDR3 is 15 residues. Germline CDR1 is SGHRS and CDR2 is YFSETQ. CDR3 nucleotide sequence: TGCGCCAGCAGCCCGGGGACCGACTCTGGAAACACCATATATTTT. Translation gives CASSPGTDSGNTIYF.

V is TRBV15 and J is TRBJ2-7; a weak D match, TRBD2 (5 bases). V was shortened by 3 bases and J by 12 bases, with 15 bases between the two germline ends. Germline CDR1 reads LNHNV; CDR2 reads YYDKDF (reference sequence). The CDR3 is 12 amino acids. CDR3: CATSSAGRGLYF. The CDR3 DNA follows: TGTGCCACCAGCAGTGCCGGCCGGGGATTGTACTTC.

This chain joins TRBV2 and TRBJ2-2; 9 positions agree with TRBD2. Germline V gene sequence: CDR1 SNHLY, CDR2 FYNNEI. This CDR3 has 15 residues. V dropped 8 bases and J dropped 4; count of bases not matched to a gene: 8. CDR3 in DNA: TGTGCCAGCTGGGAGCGGGAGGTTGGCACCGGGGAGCTGTTTTTT. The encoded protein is CASWEREVGTGELFF.

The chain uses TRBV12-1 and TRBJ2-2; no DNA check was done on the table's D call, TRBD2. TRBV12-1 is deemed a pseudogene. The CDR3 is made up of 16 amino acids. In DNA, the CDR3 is TGTGCCAGCAGCCCCTTGGGCGGGAGAGGTCCCGGGGAGCTGTTTTTT. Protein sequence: CASSPLGGRGPGELFF.

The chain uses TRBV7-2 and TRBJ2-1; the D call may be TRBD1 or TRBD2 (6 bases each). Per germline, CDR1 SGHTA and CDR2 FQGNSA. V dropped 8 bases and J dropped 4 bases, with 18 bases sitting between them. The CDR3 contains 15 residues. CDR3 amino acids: CASENWGAGYNEQFF. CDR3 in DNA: TGTGCCAGCGAAAATTGGGGGGCGGGGTACAATGAGCAGTTCTTC. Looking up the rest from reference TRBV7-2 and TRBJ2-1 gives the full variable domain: GAGVSQSPSNKVTEKGKDVELRCDPISGHTALYWYRQSLGQGLEFLIYFQGNSAPDKSGLPSDRFSAERTGGSVSTLTIQRTQQEDSAVYLCASENWGAGYNEQFFGPGTRLTVL.

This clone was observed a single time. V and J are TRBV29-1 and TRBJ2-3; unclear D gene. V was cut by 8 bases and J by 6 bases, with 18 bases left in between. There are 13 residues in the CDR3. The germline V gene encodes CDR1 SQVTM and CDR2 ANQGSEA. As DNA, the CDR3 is TGCAGCTTTACTGAAAATCGCGGCGATACGCAGTATTTT. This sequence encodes CSFTENRGDTQYF.

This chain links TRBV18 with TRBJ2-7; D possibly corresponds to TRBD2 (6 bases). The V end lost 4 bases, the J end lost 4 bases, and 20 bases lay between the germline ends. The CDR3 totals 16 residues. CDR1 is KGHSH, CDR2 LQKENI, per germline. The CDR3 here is CASSRKTGTFLYEQYF. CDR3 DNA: TGTGCCAGCTCACGAAAAACCGGGACTTTTTTGTACGAGCAGTACTTC.

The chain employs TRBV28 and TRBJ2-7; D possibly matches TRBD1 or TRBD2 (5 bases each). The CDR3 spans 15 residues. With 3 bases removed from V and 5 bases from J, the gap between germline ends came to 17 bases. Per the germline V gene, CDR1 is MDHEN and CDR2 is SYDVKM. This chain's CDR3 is CASSLVRGGADEQYF. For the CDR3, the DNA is TGTGCCAGCAGTTTGGTCCGGGGTGGGGCGGACGAGCAGTACTTC.

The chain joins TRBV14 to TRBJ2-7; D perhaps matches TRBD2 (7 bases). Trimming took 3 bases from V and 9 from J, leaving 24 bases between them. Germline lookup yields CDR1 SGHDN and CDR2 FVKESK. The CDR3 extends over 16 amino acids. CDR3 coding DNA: TGTGCCAGCAGCCACCAAGGGGGGACTAAGGGATGGTGGCAGTACTTC. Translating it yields CASSHQGGTKGWWQYF.

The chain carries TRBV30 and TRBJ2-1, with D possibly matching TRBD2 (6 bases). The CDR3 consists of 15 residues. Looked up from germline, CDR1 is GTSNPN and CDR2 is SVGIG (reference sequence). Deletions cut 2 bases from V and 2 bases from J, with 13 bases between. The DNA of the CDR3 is TGTGCCTGGAGTTGGGGCGGGAATACCTACAATGAGCAGTTCTTC. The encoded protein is CAWSWGGNTYNEQFF. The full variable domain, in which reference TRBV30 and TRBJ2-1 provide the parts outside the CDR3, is SQTIHQWPATLVQPVGSPLSLECTVEGTSNPNLYWYRQAAGRGLQLLFYSVGIGQISSEVPQNLSASRPQDRQFILSSKKLLLSDSGFYLCAWSWGGNTYNEQFFGPGTRLTVL.

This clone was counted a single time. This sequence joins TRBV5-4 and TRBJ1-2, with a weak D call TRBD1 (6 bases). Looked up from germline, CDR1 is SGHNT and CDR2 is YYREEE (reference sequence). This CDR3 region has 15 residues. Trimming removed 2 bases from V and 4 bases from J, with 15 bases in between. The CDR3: CASSFNPSDSYGYTF. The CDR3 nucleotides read TGTGCCAGCAGCTTTAATCCTTCGGACAGCTATGGCTACACCTTC.

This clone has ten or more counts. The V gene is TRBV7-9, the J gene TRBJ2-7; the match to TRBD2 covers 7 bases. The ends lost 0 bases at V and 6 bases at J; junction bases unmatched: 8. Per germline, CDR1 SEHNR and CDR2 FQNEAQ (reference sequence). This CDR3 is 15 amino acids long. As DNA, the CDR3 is TGTGCCAGCAGCTTAGCGGGCGGGAGTTCGGGCGAGCAGTACTTC. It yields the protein CASSLAGGSSGEQYF.

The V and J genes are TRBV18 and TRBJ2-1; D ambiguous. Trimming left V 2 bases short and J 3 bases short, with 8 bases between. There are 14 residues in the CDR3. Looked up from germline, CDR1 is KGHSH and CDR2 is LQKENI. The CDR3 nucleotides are TGTGCCAGCTCACCAGAGACCATCTACAATGAGCAGTTCTTC. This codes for CASSPETIYNEQFF.

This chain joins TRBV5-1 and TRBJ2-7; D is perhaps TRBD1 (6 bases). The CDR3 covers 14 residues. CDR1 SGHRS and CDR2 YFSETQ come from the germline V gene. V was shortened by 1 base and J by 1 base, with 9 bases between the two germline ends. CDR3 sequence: CASSLTQGSYEQYF. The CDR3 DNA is TGCGCCAGCAGCTTGACTCAGGGGTCCTACGAGCAGTACTTC.

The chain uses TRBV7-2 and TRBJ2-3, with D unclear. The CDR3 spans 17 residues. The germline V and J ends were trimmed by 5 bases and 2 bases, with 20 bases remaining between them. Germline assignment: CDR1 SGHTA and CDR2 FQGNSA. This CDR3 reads CASSPAWLSPFTDTQYF. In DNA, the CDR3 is TGTGCCAGCAGCCCAGCATGGCTATCGCCATTCACAGATACGCAGTATTTT.

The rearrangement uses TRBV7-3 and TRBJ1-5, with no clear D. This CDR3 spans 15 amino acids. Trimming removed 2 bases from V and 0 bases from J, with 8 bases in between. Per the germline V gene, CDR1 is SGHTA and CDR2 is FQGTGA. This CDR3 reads CASSLWRDSNQPQHF. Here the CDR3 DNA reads TGTGCCAGCAGCTTATGGAGGGATAGCAATCAGCCCCAGCATTTT.

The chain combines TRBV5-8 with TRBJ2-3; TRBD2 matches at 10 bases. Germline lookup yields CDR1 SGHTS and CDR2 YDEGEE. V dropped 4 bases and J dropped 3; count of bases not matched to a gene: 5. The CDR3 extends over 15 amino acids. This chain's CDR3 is CASSAPSGSTDTQYF. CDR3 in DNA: TGTGCCAGCAGCGCCCCTAGCGGGAGTACAGATACGCAGTATTTT.

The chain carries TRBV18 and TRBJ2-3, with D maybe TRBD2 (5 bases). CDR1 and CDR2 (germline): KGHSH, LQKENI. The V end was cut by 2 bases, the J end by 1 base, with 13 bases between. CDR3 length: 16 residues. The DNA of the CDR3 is TGTGCCAGCTCACCAAGAGGGCAGAGAGGCACAGATACGCAGTATTTT. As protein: CASSPRGQRGTDTQYF.

The CDR3 DNA reads TGTGCCAGCAGCCCCGGGACAGGGAAAGAGACCCAGTACTTC. This encodes CASSPGTGKETQYF. The chain joins TRBV7-7 to TRBJ2-5; 9 bases fit TRBD1. Germline V gives CDR1 SSHAT, CDR2 FNYEAQ (reference sequence). V shed 5 bases, J shed 3 bases, and the junction held 4 bases outside the gene matches. The CDR3 length is 14 residues.

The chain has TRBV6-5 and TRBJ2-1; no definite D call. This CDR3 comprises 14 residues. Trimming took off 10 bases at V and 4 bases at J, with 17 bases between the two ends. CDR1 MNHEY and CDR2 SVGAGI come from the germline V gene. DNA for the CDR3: TGTGCCACCAGCCGGTTGAACGTTTACAATGAGCAGTTCTTC. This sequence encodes CATSRLNVYNEQFF.

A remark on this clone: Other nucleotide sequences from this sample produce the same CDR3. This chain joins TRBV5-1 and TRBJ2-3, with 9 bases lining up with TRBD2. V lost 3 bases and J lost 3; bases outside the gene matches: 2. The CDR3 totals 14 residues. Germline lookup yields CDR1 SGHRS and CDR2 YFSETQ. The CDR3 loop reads CASSSGLATDTQYF. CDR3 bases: TGCGCCAGCAGCTCTGGACTAGCGACAGATACGCAGTATTTT.

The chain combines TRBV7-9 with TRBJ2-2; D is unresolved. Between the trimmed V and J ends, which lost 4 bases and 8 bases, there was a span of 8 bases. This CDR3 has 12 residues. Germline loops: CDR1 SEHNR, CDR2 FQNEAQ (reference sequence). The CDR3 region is CASSSVTGELFF. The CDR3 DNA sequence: TGTGCCAGCAGCTCGGTGACGGGGGAGCTGTTTTTT.

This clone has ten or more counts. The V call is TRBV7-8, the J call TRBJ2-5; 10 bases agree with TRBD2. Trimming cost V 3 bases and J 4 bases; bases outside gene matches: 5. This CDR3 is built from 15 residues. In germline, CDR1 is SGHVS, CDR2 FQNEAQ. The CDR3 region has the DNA TGTGCCAGCAGCTTGCTAGCGGGAGCAGCAGAGACCCAGTACTTC. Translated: CASSLLAGAAETQYF. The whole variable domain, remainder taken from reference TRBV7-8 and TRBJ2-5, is GAGVSQSPRYKVAKRGQDVALRCDPISGHVSLFWYQQALGQGPEFLTYFQNEAQLDKSGLPSDRFFAERPEGSVSTLKIQRTQQEDSAVYLCASSLLAGAAETQYFGPGTRLLVL.

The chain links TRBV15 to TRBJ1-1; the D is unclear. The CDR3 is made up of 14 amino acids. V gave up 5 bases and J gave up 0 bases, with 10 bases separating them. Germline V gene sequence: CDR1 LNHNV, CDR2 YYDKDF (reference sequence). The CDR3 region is CATSYPRMNTEAFF. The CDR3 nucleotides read TGTGCCACCAGCTACCCCCGTATGAACACTGAAGCTTTCTTT.

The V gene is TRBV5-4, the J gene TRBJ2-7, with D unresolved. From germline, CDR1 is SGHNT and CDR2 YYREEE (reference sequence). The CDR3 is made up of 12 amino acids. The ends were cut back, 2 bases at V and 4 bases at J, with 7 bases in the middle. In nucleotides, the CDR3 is TGTGCCAGCAGCTTCATAGATTACGAGCAGTACTTC. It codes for CASSFIDYEQYF.

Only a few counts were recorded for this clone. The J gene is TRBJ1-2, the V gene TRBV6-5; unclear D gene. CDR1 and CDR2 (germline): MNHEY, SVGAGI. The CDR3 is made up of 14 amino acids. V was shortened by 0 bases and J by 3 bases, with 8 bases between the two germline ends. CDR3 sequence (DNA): TGTGCCAGCAGTTACTCGAATGGGGACTATGGCTACACCTTC. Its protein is CASSYSNGDYGYTF.

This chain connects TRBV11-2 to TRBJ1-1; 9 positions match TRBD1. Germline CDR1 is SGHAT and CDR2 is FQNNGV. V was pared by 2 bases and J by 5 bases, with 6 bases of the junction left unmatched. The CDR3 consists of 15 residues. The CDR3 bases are TGTGCCAGCAGCTTATGGGGACAGGGAACGACTGAAGCTTTCTTT. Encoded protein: CASSLWGQGTTEAFF.

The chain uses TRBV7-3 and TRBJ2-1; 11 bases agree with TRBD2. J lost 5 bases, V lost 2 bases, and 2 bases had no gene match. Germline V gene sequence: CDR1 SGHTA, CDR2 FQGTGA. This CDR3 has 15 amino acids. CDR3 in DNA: TGTGCCAGCAGCTTAGCTAGCGGGAGGAACAATGAGCAGTTCTTC. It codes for CASSLASGRNNEQFF.

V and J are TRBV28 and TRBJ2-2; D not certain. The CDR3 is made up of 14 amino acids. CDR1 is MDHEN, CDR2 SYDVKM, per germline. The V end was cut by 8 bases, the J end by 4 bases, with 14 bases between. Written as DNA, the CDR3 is TGTGCCAGCCGACCCTCGGATATCACCGGGGAGCTGTTTTTT. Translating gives CASRPSDITGELFF.